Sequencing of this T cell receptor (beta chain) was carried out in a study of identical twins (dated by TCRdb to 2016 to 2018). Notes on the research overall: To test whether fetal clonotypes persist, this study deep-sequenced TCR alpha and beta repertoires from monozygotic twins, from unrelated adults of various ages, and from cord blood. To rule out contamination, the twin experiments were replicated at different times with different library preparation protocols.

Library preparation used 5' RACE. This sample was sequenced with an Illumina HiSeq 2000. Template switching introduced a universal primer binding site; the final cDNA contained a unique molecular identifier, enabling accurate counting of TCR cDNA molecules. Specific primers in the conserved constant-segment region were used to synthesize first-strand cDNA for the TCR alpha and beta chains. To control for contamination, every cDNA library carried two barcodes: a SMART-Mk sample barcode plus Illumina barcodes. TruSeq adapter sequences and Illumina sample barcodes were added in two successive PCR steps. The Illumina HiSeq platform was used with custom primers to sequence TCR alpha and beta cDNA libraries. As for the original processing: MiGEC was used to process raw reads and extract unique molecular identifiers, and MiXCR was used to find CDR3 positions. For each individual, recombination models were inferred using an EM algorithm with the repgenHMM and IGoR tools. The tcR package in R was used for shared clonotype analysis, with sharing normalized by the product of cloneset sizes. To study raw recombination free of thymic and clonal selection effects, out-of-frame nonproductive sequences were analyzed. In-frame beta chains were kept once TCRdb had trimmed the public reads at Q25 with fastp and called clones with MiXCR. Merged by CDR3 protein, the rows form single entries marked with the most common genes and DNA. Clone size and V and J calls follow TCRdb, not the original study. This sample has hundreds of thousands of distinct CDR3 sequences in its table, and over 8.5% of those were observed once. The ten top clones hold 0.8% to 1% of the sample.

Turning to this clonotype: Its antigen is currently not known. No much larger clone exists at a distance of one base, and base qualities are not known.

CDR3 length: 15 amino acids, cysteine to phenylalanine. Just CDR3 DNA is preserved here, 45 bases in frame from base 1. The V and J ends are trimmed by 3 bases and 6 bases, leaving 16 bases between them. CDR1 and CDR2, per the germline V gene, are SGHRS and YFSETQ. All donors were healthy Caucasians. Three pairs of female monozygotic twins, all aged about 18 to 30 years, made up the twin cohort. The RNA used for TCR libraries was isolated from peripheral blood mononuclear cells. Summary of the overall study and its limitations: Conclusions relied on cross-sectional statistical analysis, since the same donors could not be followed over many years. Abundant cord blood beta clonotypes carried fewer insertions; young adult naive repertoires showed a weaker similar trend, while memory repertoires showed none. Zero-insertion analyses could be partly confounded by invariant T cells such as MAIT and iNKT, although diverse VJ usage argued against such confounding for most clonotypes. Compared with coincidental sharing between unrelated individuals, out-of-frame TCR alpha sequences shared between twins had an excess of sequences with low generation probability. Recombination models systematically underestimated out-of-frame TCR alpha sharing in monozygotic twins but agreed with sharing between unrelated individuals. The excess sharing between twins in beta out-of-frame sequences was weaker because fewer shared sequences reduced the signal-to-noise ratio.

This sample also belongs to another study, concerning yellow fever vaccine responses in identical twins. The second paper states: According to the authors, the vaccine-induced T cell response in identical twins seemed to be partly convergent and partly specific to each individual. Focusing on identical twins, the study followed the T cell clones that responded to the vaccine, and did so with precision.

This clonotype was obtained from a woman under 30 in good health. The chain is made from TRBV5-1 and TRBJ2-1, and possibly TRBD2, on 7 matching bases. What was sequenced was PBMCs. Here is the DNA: TGCGCCAGCAGCTGGGGGGGGGACAACATCAATGAGCAGTTCTTC. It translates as CASSWGGDNINEQFF.